A selection of T cell receptor beta chains follows, all from one sample in a study of monozygotic twins with inflammatory bowel disease. TCRdb re-called the 5' RACE reads and shows each CDR3 protein once, DNA omitted. This sample's table reports approximately 160,000 distinct CDR3 sequences. Sequenced material: blood. All receptors derive from a human donor with ulcerative colitis or Crohn's disease, or a healthy co-twin of an affected twin (not recorded which). Both conserved end residues are part of each CDR3. Clone sizes are given selectively: once, few, many, or a class where the clone is expanded.

J: TRBJ1-1; size: .; V: TRBV12-5; CDR3: CASGLDPGNTEAFF
J: TRBJ2-7; size: .; V: TRBV12-3/TRBV12-4; CDR3: CASSHLMSGGPVYEQYF
J: TRBJ1-2; size: .; V: TRBV30; CDR3: CAWRKDRGYGYTF
J: TRBJ2-7; size: .; V: TRBV29-1; CDR3: CSVDGGEEQYF
J: TRBJ1-5; size: .; V: TRBV4-3; CDR3: CASSQERGPNQPQHF
J: TRBJ2-7; size: .; V: TRBV20-1; CDR3: CSAPRRISYEQYF
J: TRBJ2-6; size: .; V: TRBV28; CDR3: CATLSGANVLTF
J: TRBJ1-4; size: .; V: TRBV5-5; CDR3: CASSPSGQGAYEKLFF
J: TRBJ1-5; size: .; V: TRBV5-4; CDR3: CASSWASEGNQPQHF
J: TRBJ2-7; size: .; V: TRBV20-1; CDR3: CSARDLTGAEQYF
J: TRBJ1-5; size: .; V: TRBV7-2; CDR3: CASSFNSDRLQPQHF
J: TRBJ2-7; size: .; V: TRBV14; CDR3: CASSQAMVTAYEQYF
J: TRBJ2-1; size: .; V: TRBV11-3; CDR3: CASSVSGGAGNEQFF
J: TRBJ2-3; size: .; V: TRBV15; CDR3: CATSRPLSLGDTQYF
J: TRBJ1-5; size: .; V: TRBV20-1; CDR3: CSGRGHNQPQHF
J: TRBJ2-3; size: .; V: TRBV30; CDR3: CAWRLAGGKDTQYF
J: TRBJ2-5; size: .; V: TRBV18; CDR3: CASSPQLPSGETQYF
J: TRBJ1-1; size: medium-sized; V: TRBV5-1; CDR3: CASSLQGANTEAFF
J: TRBJ2-1; size: .; V: TRBV10-3; CDR3: CAAGRERVEQFF
J: TRBJ1-2; size: .; V: TRBV7-9; CDR3: CASSLRDRFYGYTF
J: TRBJ2-1; size: .; V: TRBV11-2; CDR3: CASSLHVLAGRINEQFF
J: TRBJ1-2; size: .; V: TRBV6-1; CDR3: CASSEEMGVGYGYTF
J: TRBJ2-1; size: .; V: TRBV9; CDR3: CASIKFYGLAGDNEQFF
J: TRBJ1-2; size: .; V: TRBV6-5; CDR3: CASSYSKGGNSGYTF
J: TRBJ1-1; size: .; V: TRBV5-1; CDR3: CASSPDRGWGTEAFF
J: TRBJ1-4; size: .; V: TRBV18; CDR3: CASSTAGGKLFF
J: TRBJ2-3; size: .; V: TRBV20-1; CDR3: CSARGGPSGITDTQYF
J: TRBJ1-3; size: .; V: TRBV6-5; CDR3: CASSWTFGNTIYF
J: TRBJ2-2; size: .; V: TRBV11-3; CDR3: CASSLDAGSGELFF
J: TRBJ2-5; size: .; V: TRBV20-1; CDR3: CSAVPTSGDQETQYF
J: TRBJ2-3; size: .; V: TRBV11-2; CDR3: CASSFSGADTQYF
J: TRBJ2-3; size: .; V: TRBV5-5; CDR3: CASSSGARQADTQYF
J: TRBJ2-5; size: .; V: TRBV4-2; CDR3: CASSQLYPTGSQETQYF
J: TRBJ2-2; size: .; V: TRBV7-3; CDR3: CASRTTPTGELFF
J: TRBJ2-3; size: .; V: TRBV4-1; CDR3: CASSQDWGPDTQYF
J: TRBJ1-5; size: .; V: TRBV6-6; CDR3: CASRGEDQPQHF
J: TRBJ2-5; size: .; V: TRBV23-1; CDR3: CASSGPRRGARETQYF
J: TRBJ2-5; size: .; V: TRBV7-8; CDR3: CASSLDVAGGPETQYF
J: TRBJ2-2; size: .; V: TRBV14; CDR3: CAGSPRAGELFF
J: TRBJ1-5; size: .; V: TRBV6-2/TRBV6-3; CDR3: CASSYLGRGVQPQHF
J: TRBJ1-5; size: .; V: TRBV7-2; CDR3: CASSLGQGFNQPQHF
J: TRBJ1-6; size: .; V: TRBV12-3/TRBV12-4; CDR3: CASSLTGGNSPLHF